One sample yielded the 20 T cell receptor beta chains listed below, sequenced in a study of PD-1 blockade in classical Hodgkin lymphoma. Repertoires were generated with immunoSEQ multiplex PCR, while TCRdb's copy carries only in-frame clones and drops some. The table records 50,000 or so clones, under 80% of them present only once. Regarding time point: cycle 4 day 1 (C4D1), after less than seven weeks of nivolumab. Every patient relapsed after autologous stem cell transplantation, and brentuximab vedotin exposure varied. Sample: peripheral blood mononuclear cells (PBMCs), taken before the fourth cycle of nivolumab. The receptor source for this set is a human donor with classical Hodgkin lymphoma.

The chain carries TRBV7-9 and TRBJ1-3, with unresolved D. Germline V gene data show CDR1 as SEHNR and CDR2 as FQNEAQ (reference sequence). The CDR3 loop spans 12 amino acids. V was pared by 7 bases and J by 7 bases, with 11 bases between. Here the CDR3 reads CASTLTGNTIYF. CDR3 sequence (DNA): TGTGCCAGCACCCTAACCGGGAACACCATATATTTT.

The V call is TRBV10-1, the J call TRBJ2-2; D remains unclear. V dropped 10 bases and J dropped 3 bases, with 9 bases sitting between them. The CDR3 has 12 amino acids. Germline V lookup: CDR1 WNHNN, CDR2 SYGVQD (reference sequence). The CDR3 region has the DNA TGCGCCACATGTCAGGACACCGGGGAGCTGTTTTTT. Its protein is CATCQDTGELFF.

The gene calls are TRBV7-9 and TRBJ2-7, with TRBD2 as a possible D gene (6 bases). CDR3 length: 17 amino acids. CDR1 and CDR2 (germline): SEHNR, FQNEAQ (reference sequence). V lost 1 base, J lost 5 bases, and 21 bases lay in between. DNA of the CDR3: TGTGCCAGCAGCTTAGGGAACTACCTAGCGCCGTTAGACGAGCAGTACTTC. This codes for CASSLGNYLAPLDEQYF. Drawing the rest from reference TRBV7-9 and TRBJ2-7, the complete variable domain is DTGVSQNPRHKITKRGQNVTFRCDPISEHNRLYWYRQTLGQGPEFLTYFQNEAQLEKSRLLSDRFSAERPKGSFSTLEIQRTEQGDSAMYLCASSLGNYLAPLDEQYFGPGTRLTVT.

CDR3 nucleotide sequence: TGTGCCAGCAGCCCCTTTCTAGCGGGCACCTACGAGCAGTACTTC. Its protein is CASSPFLAGTYEQYF. J is TRBJ2-7 and V is TRBV13, with TRBD2 matching 8 bases. The ends lost 5 bases at V and 2 bases at J; junction bases unmatched: 8. CDR1 and CDR2 (germline): PRHDT, FYEKMQ (reference sequence). The CDR3 is made up of 15 amino acids.

The chain uses TRBV6-6 and TRBJ2-7; D call uncertain. Germline V gene sequence: CDR1 MNHNY, CDR2 SVGAGI (reference sequence). The CDR3 is 11 amino acids. V lost 5 bases, J lost 3 bases, and 5 bases lay in between. In DNA form, the CDR3 reads TGTGCCAGCAGTGTCGGCTACGAGCAGTACTTC. It yields the protein CASSVGYEQYF.

This clone turned up a few times. CDR3 loop: CASSFGLGTDTQYF. The CDR3 DNA follows: TGTGCCAGCAGTTTTGGACTAGGGACCGATACGCAGTATTTT. The V gene is TRBV6-6, the J gene TRBJ2-3; TRBD2 matches 7 bases. The CDR3 length is 14 residues. Germline loops: CDR1 MNHNY, CDR2 SVGAGI (reference sequence). The V segment lost 4 bases and the J segment 6 bases; nucleotides outside the gene matches: 7.

The chain combines TRBV7-8 with TRBJ2-7, with TRBD1 matching over 8 bases. The CDR3 consists of 14 residues. Trimming cost V 1 base and J 7 bases; bases outside gene matches: 6. Germline V lookup: CDR1 SGHVS, CDR2 FQNEAQ. Here the CDR3 reads CASSLGRGRREQYF. In DNA, the CDR3 is TGTGCCAGCAGCTTAGGCAGGGGGCGCCGAGAGCAGTACTTC.

The rearrangement uses TRBV4-3 and TRBJ2-7; no firm D call. CDR1 is LGHNA, CDR2 YSLEER, per germline. The V end lost 0 bases, the J end lost 2 bases, and 8 bases lay between the germline ends. The CDR3 sequence is 14 residues long. CDR3 nucleotides: TGCGCCAGCAGCCAAGATTACAGAACCTACGAGCAGTACTTC. Amino acid sequence: CASSQDYRTYEQYF.

Only a few counts were recorded for this clone. The chain is built from TRBV4-3 and TRBJ1-4, with TRBD1 matching 12 bases. After removal of 5 bases from V and 0 bases from J, the junction contained 13 bases not matched to a gene. Germline V gene lookup returns CDR1 LGHNA and CDR2 YSLEER. CDR3 size: 20 residues. CDR3: CASSYSIGTGGFATNEKLFF. The DNA of the CDR3 is TGCGCCAGCAGCTACAGCATCGGGACAGGGGGCTTTGCAACTAATGAAAAACTGTTTTTT.

This chain joins TRBV5-6 and TRBJ2-2; D unresolved. Germline CDR1 reads SGHDT; CDR2 reads YYEEEE. The CDR3 has 13 amino acids. The V end was cut by 0 bases, the J end by 8 bases, with 8 bases between. CDR3 in DNA: TGTGCCAGCAGCTTGGGGGTAACGGGGGAGCTGTTTTTT. Protein: CASSLGVTGELFF.

The chain links TRBV27 to TRBJ2-7; no definite D call. Deletions cut 3 bases from V and 0 bases from J, with 6 bases between. CDR3 length: 13 amino acids. The germline CDR1 and CDR2 sequences are MNHEY and SMNVEV (reference sequence). The CDR3 DNA sequence: TGTGCCAGCAGTTTCCAGCGCTCCTACGAGCAGTACTTC. This gives the protein CASSFQRSYEQYF.

The gene calls are TRBV6-4 and TRBJ2-7; D is possibly TRBD1 or TRBD2 (6 bases each). V lost 3 bases, J lost 2 bases, and 14 bases lay in between. CDR3 length: 15 amino acids. The V gene's germline CDR1 is MRHNA and CDR2 SNTAGT. The DNA for the CDR3 is TGTGCCAGCAGTGATAACCGGGGGCTGGCCTACGAGCAGTACTTC. Its protein is CASSDNRGLAYEQYF.

This sequence joins TRBV20-1 and TRBJ1-2; 8 nucleotides align to TRBD1. The CDR3 extends over 11 amino acids. The ends lost 5 bases at V and 4 bases at J; junction bases unmatched: 0. The V gene's germline CDR1 is DFQATT and CDR2 SNEGSKA (reference sequence). The CDR3 DNA follows: TGCAGTGCTGGACAGGGCTATGGCTACACCTTC. Translation gives CSAGQGYGYTF.

The chain recombines TRBV5-1 with TRBJ1-5; no reliable D call. This CDR3 is 13 amino acids long. Germline lookup yields CDR1 SGHRS and CDR2 YFSETQ. V dropped 2 bases and J dropped 6 bases, with 9 bases sitting between them. In DNA form, the CDR3 reads TGCGCCAGCAGCTTATTAGGGAGTCAGCCCCAGCATTTT. Amino acids: CASSLLGSQPQHF.

This clone was counted many times. The chain is built from TRBV6-5 and TRBJ2-7, with 7 bases matching TRBD2. Germline V CDR1 and CDR2: MNHEY, SVGAGI. J gave up 1 base and V 8 bases, and 5 bases lay outside the gene matches. The CDR3 runs to 13 residues. The CDR3 spells CASSPGLSYEQYF. In DNA, the CDR3 is TGTGCCAGCTCTCCGGGACTATCCTACGAGCAGTACTTC.

This clone was seen only once. The chain is built from TRBV28 and TRBJ2-7, with D possibly being TRBD2 (6 bases). Germline loops: CDR1 MDHEN, CDR2 SYDVKM. The CDR3 has 16 residues. The V gene lost 6 bases and the J gene lost 0 bases, with 18 bases spanning the gap. This chain's CDR3 is CASSFRRGHSSYEQYF. In nucleotides, the CDR3 is TGTGCCAGCAGCTTTAGGCGGGGCCACTCCTCCTACGAGCAGTACTTC.

The V and J genes are TRBV4-1 and TRBJ2-7; D could derive from TRBD1 or TRBD2 (5 bases each). The CDR3 length is 14 residues. Germline loops: CDR1 MGHRA, CDR2 YSYEKL. With 0 bases removed from V and 1 base from J, the gap between germline ends came to 7 bases. CDR3 nucleotide sequence: TGCGCCAGCAGCCAAGAGGGACGGTCCTACGAGCAGTACTTC. The encoded protein is CASSQEGRSYEQYF.

This clone was seen just once. V usage is TRBV5-5 and J usage is TRBJ1-2, with D hard to call. Germline-derived CDR1 and CDR2 are SGHKS and YYEKEE (reference sequence). V gave up 2 bases and J gave up 4 bases, with 9 bases separating them. The CDR3 runs 13 residues. Here the CDR3 DNA reads TGTGCCAGCAGCTTCGGCGGCGGCTATGGCTACACCTTC. This codes for CASSFGGGYGYTF.

The V call is TRBV19, the J call TRBJ2-2; D is possibly TRBD1 (5 bases). The germline V gene has CDR1 LNHDA and CDR2 SQIVND (reference sequence). V was pared by 3 bases and J by 3 bases, with 14 bases between. The CDR3 has 16 amino acids. In DNA, the CDR3 is TGTGCCAGTAGTATGACGAGTAGGGGATACACCGGGGAGCTGTTTTTT. Encoded protein: CASSMTSRGYTGELFF.

This clone showed up just a few times. The chain carries TRBV20-1 and TRBJ1-6, with D hard to call. Germline values: CDR1 DFQATT, CDR2 SNEGSKA (reference sequence). This CDR3 is 11 amino acids long. Trimming left V 0 bases short and J 12 bases short, with 6 bases between. The CDR3 loop reads CSARDHGPLHF. CDR3 sequence (DNA): TGCAGTGCTAGAGATCACGGACCCCTCCACTTT.